These 3 T cell receptor beta chains share one sample of origin, sequenced in a study of monozygotic twins with inflammatory bowel disease. Reprocessing the 5' RACE reads, TCRdb reports a single entry for every CDR3 protein and omits DNA. The data include some 450,000 distinct CDR3 sequences; the top ten clones carry 2% to 2.5%. Sequencing input: blood. The receptor set was obtained from a human donor with ulcerative colitis or Crohn's disease, or a healthy co-twin of an affected twin (not recorded which).

J is TRBJ1-2 and V is TRBV6-1; TCRdb's D call of TRBD1 is untestable without DNA. The CDR3 is 14 amino acids. The germline V gene has CDR1 MNHNS and CDR2 SASEGT. CDR3 loop: CASQRGQGNYGYTF.

The chain is built from TRBV29-1 and TRBJ2-1; the TCRdb call, TRBD2, lacks DNA for checking. The CDR3 spans 15 residues. CDR1 and CDR2 from the germline V gene are SQVTM and ANQGSEA. The CDR3 is CSVSLAHLGYNEQFF.

The chain carries TRBV7-3 and TRBJ2-3; with no DNA, the TCRdb D assignment of TRBD1 cannot be verified. This CDR3 contains 16 residues. Per germline, CDR1 SGHTA and CDR2 FQGTGA. This chain's CDR3 is CASSPALRGSTDTQYF.